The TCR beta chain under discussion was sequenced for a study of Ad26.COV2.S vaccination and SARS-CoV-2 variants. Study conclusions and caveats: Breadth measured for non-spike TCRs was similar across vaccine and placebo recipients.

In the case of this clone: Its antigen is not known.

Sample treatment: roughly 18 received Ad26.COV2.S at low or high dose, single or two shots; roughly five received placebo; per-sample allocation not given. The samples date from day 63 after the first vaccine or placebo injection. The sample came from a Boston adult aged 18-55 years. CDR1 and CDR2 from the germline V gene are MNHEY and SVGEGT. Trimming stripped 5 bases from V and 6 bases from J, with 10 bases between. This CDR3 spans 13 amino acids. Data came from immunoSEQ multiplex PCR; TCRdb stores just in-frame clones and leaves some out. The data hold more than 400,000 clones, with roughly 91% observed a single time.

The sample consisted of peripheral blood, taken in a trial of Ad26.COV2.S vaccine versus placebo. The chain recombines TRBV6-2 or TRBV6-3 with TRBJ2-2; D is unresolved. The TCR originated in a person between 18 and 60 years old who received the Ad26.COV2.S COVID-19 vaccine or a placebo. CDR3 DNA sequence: TGTGCCAGCAGTGGTGGGTTCGCCGGGGAGCTGTTTTTT. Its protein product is CASSGGFAGELFF.